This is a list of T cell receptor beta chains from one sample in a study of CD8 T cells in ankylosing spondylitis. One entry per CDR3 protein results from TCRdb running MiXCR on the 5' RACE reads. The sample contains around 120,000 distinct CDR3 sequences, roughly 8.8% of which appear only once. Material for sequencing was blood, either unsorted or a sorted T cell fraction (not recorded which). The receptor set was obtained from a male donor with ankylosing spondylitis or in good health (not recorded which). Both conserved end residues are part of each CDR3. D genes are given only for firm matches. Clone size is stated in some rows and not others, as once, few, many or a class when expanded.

cdr3_aa: CSKTSGRGGVYNEQFF
cdr3_nt: TGCAGCAAGACTAGCGGGAGAGGGGGAGTCTACAATGAGCAGTTCTTC
j_call: TRBJ2-1
d_call: TRBD2
clone_size: many
v_call: TRBV29-1

cdr3_aa: CASSPRTSGTNTGELFF
cdr3_nt: TGTGCCAGCAGCCCACGGACTAGCGGGACGAACACCGGGGAGCTGTTTTTT
j_call: TRBJ2-2
d_call: TRBD2
clone_size: many
v_call: TRBV4-2

cdr3_aa: CASSQEIIPGQGHTEAFF
cdr3_nt: TGTGCCAGCAGCCAAGAGATAATTCCGGGACAGGGGCATACTGAAGCTTTCTTT
j_call: TRBJ1-1
d_call: TRBD1
clone_size: many
v_call: TRBV3-1

cdr3_aa: CASTPDGVGPTYEQYF
cdr3_nt: TGCGCCAGCACGCCAGACGGCGTGGGACCAACCTACGAGCAGTACTTC
j_call: TRBJ2-7
d_call: .
clone_size: many
v_call: TRBV5-1

cdr3_aa: CASSQDRGNIQYF
cdr3_nt: TGCGCCAGCAGCCAAGACAGGGGAAACATTCAGTACTTC
j_call: TRBJ2-4
d_call: .
clone_size: many
v_call: TRBV4-3

cdr3_aa: CASMRGNAHNEQFF
cdr3_nt: TGTGCCAGCATGCGGGGGAATGCCCACAATGAGCAGTTCTTC
j_call: TRBJ2-1
d_call: TRBD2
clone_size: .
v_call: TRBV6-2/TRBV6-3

cdr3_aa: CCARGGAGDLYSNQPQHF
cdr3_nt: TGCTGTGCTAGAGGAGGGGCAGGGGACCTTTATAGCAATCAGCCCCAGCATTTT
j_call: TRBJ1-5
d_call: .
clone_size: .
v_call: TRBV20-1

cdr3_aa: CSAIGVRGRSSYEQYF
cdr3_nt: TGCAGTGCTATTGGGGTGCGCGGGAGGAGCTCCTACGAGCAGTACTTC
j_call: TRBJ2-7
d_call: TRBD2
clone_size: many
v_call: TRBV20-1

cdr3_aa: CASSGTSGILENEQYF
cdr3_nt: TGTGCCAGCAGCGGGACTAGCGGGATCTTGGAGAACGAGCAGTACTTC
j_call: TRBJ2-7
d_call: TRBD2
clone_size: many
v_call: TRBV7-8

cdr3_aa: CASSTSGLAGRDTQYF
cdr3_nt: TGTGCCAGCAGTACTTCAGGACTAGCGGGTCGGGATACGCAGTATTTT
j_call: TRBJ2-3
d_call: TRBD2
clone_size: many
v_call: TRBV6-5